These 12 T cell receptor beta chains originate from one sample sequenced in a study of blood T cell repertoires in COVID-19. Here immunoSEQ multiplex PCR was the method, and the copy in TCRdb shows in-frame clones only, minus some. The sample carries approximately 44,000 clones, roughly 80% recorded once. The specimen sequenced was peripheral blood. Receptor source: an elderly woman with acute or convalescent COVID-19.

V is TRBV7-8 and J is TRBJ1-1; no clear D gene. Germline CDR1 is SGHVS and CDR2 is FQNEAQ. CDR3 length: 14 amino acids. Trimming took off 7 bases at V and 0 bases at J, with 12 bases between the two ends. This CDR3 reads CASNLDLMNTEAFF. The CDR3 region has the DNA TGTGCCAGCAACCTAGACCTAATGAACACTGAAGCTTTCTTT.

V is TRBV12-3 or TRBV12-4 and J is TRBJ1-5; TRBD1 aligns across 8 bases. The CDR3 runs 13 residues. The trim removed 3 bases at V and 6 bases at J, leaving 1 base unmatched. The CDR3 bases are TGTGCCAGCAGTTTGACAGGGGTTCAGCCCCAGCATTTT. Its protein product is CASSLTGVQPQHF.

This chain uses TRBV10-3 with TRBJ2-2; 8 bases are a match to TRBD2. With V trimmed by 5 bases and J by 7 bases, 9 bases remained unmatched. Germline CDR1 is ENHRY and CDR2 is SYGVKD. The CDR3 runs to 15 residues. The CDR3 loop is CAISTSGRSNGELFF. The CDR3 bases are TGTGCCATCAGTACCAGCGGGAGATCGAACGGGGAGCTGTTTTTT.

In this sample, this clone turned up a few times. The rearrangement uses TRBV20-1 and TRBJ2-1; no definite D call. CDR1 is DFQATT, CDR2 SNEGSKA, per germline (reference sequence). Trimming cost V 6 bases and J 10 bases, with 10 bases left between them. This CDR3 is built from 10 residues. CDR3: CSASREEQFF. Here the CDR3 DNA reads TGCAGTGCCTCCCGAGAAGAGCAGTTCTTC.

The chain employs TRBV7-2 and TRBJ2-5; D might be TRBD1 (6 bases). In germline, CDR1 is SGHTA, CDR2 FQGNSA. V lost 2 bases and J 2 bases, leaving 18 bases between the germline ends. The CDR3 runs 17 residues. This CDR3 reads CASSLQGAGALQETQYF. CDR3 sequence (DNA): TGTGCCAGCAGCTTACAGGGAGCAGGGGCGTTACAAGAGACCCAGTACTTC.

The CDR3 spells CASSLGGTGALYTGELFF. The CDR3 coding sequence is TGTGCCAGCAGCTTGGGTGGTACAGGAGCCCTTTACACCGGGGAGCTGTTTTTT. V is TRBV5-4 and J is TRBJ2-2; TRBD1 is a possible D gene (5 bases). Trimming took off 0 bases at V and 3 bases at J, with 18 bases between the two ends. The germline gives CDR1 SGHNT, CDR2 YYREEE (reference sequence). CDR3 size: 18 residues.

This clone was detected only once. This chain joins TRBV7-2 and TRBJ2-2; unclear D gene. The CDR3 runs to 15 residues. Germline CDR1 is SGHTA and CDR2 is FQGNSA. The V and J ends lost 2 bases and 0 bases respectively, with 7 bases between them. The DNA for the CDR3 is TGTGCCAGCAGCTTAAGGCTAGCGAACACCGGGGAGCTGTTTTTT. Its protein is CASSLRLANTGELFF. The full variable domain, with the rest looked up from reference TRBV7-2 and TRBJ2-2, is GAGVSQSPSNKVTEKGKDVELRCDPISGHTALYWYRQSLGQGLEFLIYFQGNSAPDKSGLPSDRFSAERTGGSVSTLTIQRTQQEDSAVYLCASSLRLANTGELFFGEGSRLTVL.

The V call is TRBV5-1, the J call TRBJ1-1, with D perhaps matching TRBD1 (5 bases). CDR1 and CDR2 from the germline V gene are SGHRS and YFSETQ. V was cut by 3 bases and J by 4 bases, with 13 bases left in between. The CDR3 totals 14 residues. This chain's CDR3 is CASSSGLRGTEAFF. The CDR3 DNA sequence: TGCGCCAGCAGCTCGGGACTGAGGGGCACTGAAGCTTTCTTT.

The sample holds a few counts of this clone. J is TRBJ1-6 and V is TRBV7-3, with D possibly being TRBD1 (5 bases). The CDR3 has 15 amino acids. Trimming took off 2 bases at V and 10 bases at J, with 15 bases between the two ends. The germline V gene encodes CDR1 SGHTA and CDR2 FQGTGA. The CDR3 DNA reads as TGTGCCAGCAGCTTATCTGGTAGGGGTGGATCACCCCTCCACTTT. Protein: CASSLSGRGGSPLHF.

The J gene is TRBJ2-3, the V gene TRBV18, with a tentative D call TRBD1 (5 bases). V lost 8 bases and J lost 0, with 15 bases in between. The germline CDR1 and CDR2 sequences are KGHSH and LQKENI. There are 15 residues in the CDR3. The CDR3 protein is CASLGLGLSTDTQYF. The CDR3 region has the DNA TGTGCCAGCCTCGGGTTGGGGCTTAGCACAGATACGCAGTATTTT.

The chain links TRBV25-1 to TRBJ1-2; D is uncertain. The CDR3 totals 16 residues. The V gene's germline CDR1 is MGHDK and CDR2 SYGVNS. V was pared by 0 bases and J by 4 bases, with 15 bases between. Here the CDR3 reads CASSEYMGTVSYGYTF. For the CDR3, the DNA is TGTGCCAGCAGTGAATATATGGGCACGGTTAGCTATGGCTACACCTTC.

CDR3 sequence reads: CASSPTGGNEQYF. CDR3 DNA sequence: TGTGCCAGCTCACCAACGGGAGGAAACGAGCAGTACTTC. The chain uses TRBV18 and TRBJ2-7; 7 bases map to TRBD2. This CDR3 region has 13 residues. Germline V gene lookup returns CDR1 KGHSH and CDR2 LQKENI. Trimming cost V 2 bases and J 5 bases; bases outside gene matches: 3.